This T cell receptor beta chain came from a study of blood T cell repertoires in COVID-19. The ends were cut back, 2 bases at V and 3 bases at J, with 8 bases in the middle. This CDR3 spans 13 amino acids. Germline values: CDR1 LGHDT, CDR2 YNNKEL (reference sequence). The method was immunoSEQ multiplex PCR; TCRdb's version includes in-frame clones alone and lacks a portion of them. This sample yields about 300,000 clones, of which 87% are seen a single time; approximately 5.4% belongs to the top ten. The sequence was obtained from a woman aged 25-40 years who had recovered from COVID-19. The rearrangement joins TRBV3-1 (or the pseudogene TRBV3-2) to TRBJ2-7; tentative D call: TRBD1 (5 bases). The sample taken for sequencing was PBMCs or T cells enriched from blood (not recorded which). In DNA form, the CDR3 reads TGTGCCAGCAGCCAAAGGGGTAACTACGAGCAGTACTTC. Translation: CASSQRGNYEQYF.